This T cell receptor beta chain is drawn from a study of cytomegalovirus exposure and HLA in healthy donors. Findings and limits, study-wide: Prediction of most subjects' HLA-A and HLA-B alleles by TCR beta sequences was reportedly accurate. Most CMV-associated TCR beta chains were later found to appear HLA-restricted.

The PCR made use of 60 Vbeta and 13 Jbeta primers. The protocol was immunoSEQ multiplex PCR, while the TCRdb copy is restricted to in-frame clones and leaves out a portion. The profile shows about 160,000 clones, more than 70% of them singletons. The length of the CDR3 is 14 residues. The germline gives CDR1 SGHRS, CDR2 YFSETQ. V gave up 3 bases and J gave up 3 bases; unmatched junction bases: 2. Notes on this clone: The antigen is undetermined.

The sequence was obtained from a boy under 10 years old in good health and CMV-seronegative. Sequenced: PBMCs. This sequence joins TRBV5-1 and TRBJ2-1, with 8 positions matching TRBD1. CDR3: CASSSGQVYNEQFF. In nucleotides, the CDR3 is TGCGCCAGCAGCTCGGGACAGGTCTACAATGAGCAGTTCTTC.